The T cell receptor (beta chain) under discussion was sequenced for a study of blood T cell repertoires in COVID-19. The age range of participants was roughly 18 to 90 years, with residence in about 25 US areas. The authors' processing: Amplifying reference gene primers gave estimates of nucleated cell counts. Sequencing used immunoSEQ multiplex PCR; TCRdb keeps in-frame clones, though not all of them. That table supplies the V and J calls and clone size; D and trimming were determined from the DNA. There are more than 200,000 clones in the sample; just over 85% occur only once, and about 1.7% lies in the top ten. CDR3 length: 13 residues. Looked up from germline, CDR1 is SGHTS and CDR2 is YDEGEE. V was pared by 3 bases and J by 5 bases, with 2 bases of the junction left unmatched.

This receptor was obtained from a man aged 35-49 years who had recovered from COVID-19. The sequenced sample consisted of PBMCs or T cells enriched from blood (not recorded which). The genes are TRBV5-8 and TRBJ1-2; 9 bases are shared with TRBD1. The CDR3 sequence: CASSWDREYGYTF. As DNA, the CDR3 is TGTGCCAGCAGCTGGGACAGGGAATATGGCTACACCTTC.